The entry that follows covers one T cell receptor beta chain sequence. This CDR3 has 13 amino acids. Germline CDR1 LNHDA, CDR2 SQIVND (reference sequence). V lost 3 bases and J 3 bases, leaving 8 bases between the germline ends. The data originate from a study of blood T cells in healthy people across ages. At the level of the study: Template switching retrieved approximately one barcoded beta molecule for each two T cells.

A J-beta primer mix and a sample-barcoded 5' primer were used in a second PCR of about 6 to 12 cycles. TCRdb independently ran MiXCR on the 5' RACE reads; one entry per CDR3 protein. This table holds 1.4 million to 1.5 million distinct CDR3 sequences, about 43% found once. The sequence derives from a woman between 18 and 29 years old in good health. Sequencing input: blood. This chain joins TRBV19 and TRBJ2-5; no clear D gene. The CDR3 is CASSIDTKETQYF. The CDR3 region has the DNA TGTGCCAGTAGTATCGACACGAAAGAGACCCAGTACTTC.